This record looks at one T cell receptor (beta chain) sequence and its context. The data stem from a study of T-cell memory formation after mild COVID-19. TCRdb fed the 5' RACE reads into MiXCR, producing one record per CDR3 protein. The sample has around 200,000 distinct CDR3 sequences; roughly 10% are singletons. The CDR3 contains 12 residues. Germline V gives CDR1 KGHDR, CDR2 SFDVKD. The V segment lost 4 bases and the J segment 12 bases; nucleotides outside the gene matches: 8. The TCR sequence derives from a man aged 18 to 30 who had mild COVID-19 (a few samples of this study predate the infection). Cell type and time point are not known. The chain couples TRBV24-1 to TRBJ2-7; 7 nucleotides align to TRBD1. The sequencing input was PBMCs or a T cell subset sorted from them (not recorded which). CDR3 in amino acids: CATSDGTDQLYF. CDR3 coding DNA: TGTGCCACCAGTGACGGGACAGATCAGTTGTACTTC.